This TCR beta chain is from a study of CD8 T cells in Susac syndrome. Study results and caveats: The study conceded that its TCR sequencing and HLA analysis involved relatively few individuals.

An input of about 0.5 to 1 ug of RNA was subjected to reverse transcription using random hexamers. The CDR3 of TCR beta was amplified by immunoSEQ multiplex PCR across 54 Vbeta and 13 Jbeta. Each CDR3 protein gets one entry after TCRdb re-called the immunoSEQ multiplex PCR reads with MiXCR. The table lists 45,000 to 55,000 distinct CDR3 sequences, roughly 93% of them singletons. With respect to this clonotype: Its antigen is as yet unknown.

Germline CDR1 LNHNV, CDR2 YYDKDF (reference sequence). The V and J ends lost 6 bases and 7 bases respectively, with 10 bases between them. This CDR3 is built from 12 residues. It was negative isolation that provided the CD8+ and CD4+ T cells, whereas TEMRA cells were enriched by FACS. The receptor was derived from a human donor in good health. Source material: CD8+ T cells from PBMCs. The chain employs TRBV15 and TRBJ2-1; D unresolved. The DNA of the CDR3 is TGTGCCACCAGACAGTACGGGAATGAGCAGTTCTTC. This translates into CATRQYGNEQFF.